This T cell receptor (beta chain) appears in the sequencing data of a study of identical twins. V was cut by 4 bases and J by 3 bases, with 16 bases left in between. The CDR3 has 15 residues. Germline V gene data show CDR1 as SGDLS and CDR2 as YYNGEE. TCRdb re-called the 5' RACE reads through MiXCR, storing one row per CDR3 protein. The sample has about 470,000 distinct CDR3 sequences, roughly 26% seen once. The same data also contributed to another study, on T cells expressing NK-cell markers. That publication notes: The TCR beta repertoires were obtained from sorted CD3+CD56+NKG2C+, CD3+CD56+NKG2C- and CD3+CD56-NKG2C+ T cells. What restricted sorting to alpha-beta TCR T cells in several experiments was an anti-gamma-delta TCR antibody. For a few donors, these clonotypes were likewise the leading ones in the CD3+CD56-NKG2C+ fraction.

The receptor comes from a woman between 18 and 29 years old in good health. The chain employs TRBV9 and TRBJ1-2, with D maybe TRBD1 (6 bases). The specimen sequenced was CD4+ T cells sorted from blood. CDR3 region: CASSPQAQGDYGYTF. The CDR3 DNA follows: TGTGCCAGCAGCCCCCAGGCACAGGGCGACTATGGCTACACCTTC.